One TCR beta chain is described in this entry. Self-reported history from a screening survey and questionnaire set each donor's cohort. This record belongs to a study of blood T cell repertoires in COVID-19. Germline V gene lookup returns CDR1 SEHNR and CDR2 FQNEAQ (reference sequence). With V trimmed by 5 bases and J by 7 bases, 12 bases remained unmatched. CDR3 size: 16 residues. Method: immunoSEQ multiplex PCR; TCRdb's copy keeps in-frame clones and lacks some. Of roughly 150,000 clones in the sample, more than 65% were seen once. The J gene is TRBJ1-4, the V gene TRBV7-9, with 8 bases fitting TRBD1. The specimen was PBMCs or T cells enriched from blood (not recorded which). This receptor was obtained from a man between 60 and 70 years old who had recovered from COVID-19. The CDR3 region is CASSAQPGGFIEKLFF. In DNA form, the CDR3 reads TGTGCCAGCAGCGCACAACCAGGGGGCTTTATTGAAAAACTGTTTTTT.